Given below is one T cell receptor beta chain in context. The CDR3 spans 18 residues. The germline V and J ends were trimmed by 3 bases and 2 bases, with 22 bases remaining between them. CDR1 and CDR2 from the germline V gene are SNHLY and FYNNEI. Sequencing was performed with immunoSEQ multiplex PCR; in TCRdb, only in-frame clones are kept and a portion is missing. This sample carries 40,000 or so clones, roughly four fifths of them seen once, and the ten largest clones take roughly 7%. The data belong to a study of PD-L1 blockade in urothelial cancer. Regarding time point: pretreatment peripheral blood.

The receptor was isolated from a man aged 55 to 70 with urothelial cancer. Sample: PBMCs, taken around atezolizumab (anti-PD-L1) treatment. The gene calls are TRBV2 and TRBJ1-1; D is perhaps TRBD1 (6 bases). CDR3 amino acids: CASSDPIAGALVNTEAFF. The CDR3 region has the DNA TGTGCCAGCAGTGACCCCATCGCAGGGGCCCTGGTAAACACTGAAGCTTTCTTT.